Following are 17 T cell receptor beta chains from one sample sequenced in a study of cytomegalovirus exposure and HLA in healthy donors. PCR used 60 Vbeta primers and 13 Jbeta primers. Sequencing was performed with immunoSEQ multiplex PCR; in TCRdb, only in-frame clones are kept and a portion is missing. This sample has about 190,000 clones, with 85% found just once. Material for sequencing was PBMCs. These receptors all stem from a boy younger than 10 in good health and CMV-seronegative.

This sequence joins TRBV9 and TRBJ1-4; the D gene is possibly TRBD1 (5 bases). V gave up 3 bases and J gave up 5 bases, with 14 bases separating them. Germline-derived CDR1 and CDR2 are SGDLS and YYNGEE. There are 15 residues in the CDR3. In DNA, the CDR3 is TGTGCCAGCAGCGCCTGGGGCGGGGACAATGAAAAACTGTTTTTT. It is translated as CASSAWGGDNEKLFF.

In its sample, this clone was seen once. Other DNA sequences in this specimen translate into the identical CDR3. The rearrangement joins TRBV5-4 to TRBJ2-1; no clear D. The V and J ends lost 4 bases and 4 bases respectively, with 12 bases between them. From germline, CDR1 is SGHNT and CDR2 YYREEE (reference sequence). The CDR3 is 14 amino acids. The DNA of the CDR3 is TGTGCCAGCAGCCTGGCCGGGTTATACAATGAGCAGTTCTTC. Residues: CASSLAGLYNEQFF.

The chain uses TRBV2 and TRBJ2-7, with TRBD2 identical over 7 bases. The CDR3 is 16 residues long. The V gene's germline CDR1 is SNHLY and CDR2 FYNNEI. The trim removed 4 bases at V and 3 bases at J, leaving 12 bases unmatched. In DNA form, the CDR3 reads TGTGCCAGCAGTGCTGAACTAGCGCGGGAGTTCTACGAGCAGTACTTC. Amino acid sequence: CASSAELAREFYEQYF.

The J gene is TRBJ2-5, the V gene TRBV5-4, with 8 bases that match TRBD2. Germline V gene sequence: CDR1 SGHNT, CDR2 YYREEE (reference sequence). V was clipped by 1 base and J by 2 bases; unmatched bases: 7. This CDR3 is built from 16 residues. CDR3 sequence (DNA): TGTGCCAGCAGCTTGTCCGGCGGGGGGAGGCAAGAGACCCAGTACTTC. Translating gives CASSLSGGGRQETQYF.

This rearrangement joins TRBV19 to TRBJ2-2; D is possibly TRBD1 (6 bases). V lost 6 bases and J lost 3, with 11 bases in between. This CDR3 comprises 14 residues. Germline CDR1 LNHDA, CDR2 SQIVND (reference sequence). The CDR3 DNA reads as TGTGCCAGTAGCAACCCAGGGGACACCGGGGAGCTGTTTTTT. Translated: CASSNPGDTGELFF.

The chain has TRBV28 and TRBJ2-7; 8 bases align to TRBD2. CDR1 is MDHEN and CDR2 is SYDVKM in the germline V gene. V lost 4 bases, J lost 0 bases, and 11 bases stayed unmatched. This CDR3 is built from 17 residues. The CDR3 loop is CASSSLGIGRDSYEQYF. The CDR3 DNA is TGTGCCAGCAGTTCCCTAGGTATCGGGAGGGACTCCTACGAGCAGTACTTC.

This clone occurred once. In DNA form, the CDR3 reads TGTGCCACCAGCAGAGGGCGGGGAATGGACGGAAACACCATATATTTT. Encoded protein: CATSRGRGMDGNTIYF. This rearrangement joins TRBV15 to TRBJ1-3; D ambiguous. Looked up from germline, CDR1 is LNHNV and CDR2 is YYDKDF (reference sequence). V lost 1 base, J lost 4 bases, and 14 bases lay in between. The CDR3 extends over 16 amino acids.

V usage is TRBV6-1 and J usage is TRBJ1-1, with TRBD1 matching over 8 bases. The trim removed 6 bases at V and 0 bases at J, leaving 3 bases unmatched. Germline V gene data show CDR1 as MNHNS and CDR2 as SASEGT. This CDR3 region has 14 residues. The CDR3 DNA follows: TGTGCCAGCAGGCGGGACAGGTTGAACACTGAAGCTTTCTTT. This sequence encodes CASRRDRLNTEAFF.

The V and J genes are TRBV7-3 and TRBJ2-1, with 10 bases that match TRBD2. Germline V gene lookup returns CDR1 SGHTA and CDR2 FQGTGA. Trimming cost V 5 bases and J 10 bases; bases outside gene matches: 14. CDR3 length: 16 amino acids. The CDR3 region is CASSAQPGLAGDEQFF. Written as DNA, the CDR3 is TGTGCCAGCAGCGCCCAGCCGGGGCTAGCGGGAGACGAGCAGTTCTTC.

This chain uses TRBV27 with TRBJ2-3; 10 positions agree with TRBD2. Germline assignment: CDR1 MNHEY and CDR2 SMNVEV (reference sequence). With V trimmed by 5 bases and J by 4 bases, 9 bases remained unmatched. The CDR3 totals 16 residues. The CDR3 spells CASSPQPGLASDTQYF. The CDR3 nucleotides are TGTGCCAGCAGTCCCCAACCGGGACTAGCGTCAGATACGCAGTATTTT.

The CDR3 DNA reads TGTGCCAGCAGGGCTCAGGTGAACACTGAAGCTTTCTTT. Protein: CASRAQVNTEAFF. The rearrangement joins TRBV25-1 to TRBJ1-1; D remains ambiguous. The CDR3 contains 13 residues. The V gene's germline CDR1 is MGHDK and CDR2 SYGVNS. Trimming removed 6 bases at V and 0 bases at J, with 8 bases between.

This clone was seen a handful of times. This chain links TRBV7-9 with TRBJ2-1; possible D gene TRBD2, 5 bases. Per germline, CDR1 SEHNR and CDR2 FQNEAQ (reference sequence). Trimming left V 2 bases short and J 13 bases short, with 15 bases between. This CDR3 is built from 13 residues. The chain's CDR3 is CASSLFRRATQFF. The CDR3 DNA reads TGTGCCAGCAGCTTATTTCGGCGGGCTACACAGTTCTTC.

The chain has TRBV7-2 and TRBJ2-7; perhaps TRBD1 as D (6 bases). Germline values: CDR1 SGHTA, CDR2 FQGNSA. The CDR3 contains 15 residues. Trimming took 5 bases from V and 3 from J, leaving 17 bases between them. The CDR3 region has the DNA TGTGCCAGCAGCCCCAGTAAGGGGGTAATCTACGAGCAGTACTTC. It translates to CASSPSKGVIYEQYF. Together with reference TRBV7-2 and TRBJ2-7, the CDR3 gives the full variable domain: GAGVSQSPSNKVTEKGKDVELRCDPISGHTALYWYRQSLGQGLEFLIYFQGNSAPDKSGLPSDRFSAERTGGSVSTLTIQRTQQEDSAVYLCASSPSKGVIYEQYFGPGTRLTVT.

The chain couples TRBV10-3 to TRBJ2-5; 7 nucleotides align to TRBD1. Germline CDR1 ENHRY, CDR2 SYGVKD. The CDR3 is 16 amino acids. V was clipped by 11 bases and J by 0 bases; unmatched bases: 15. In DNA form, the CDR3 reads TGTGCCTCGCGGAGCTCCACCAGGGGGAACCAAGAGACCCAGTACTTC. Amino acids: CASRSSTRGNQETQYF.

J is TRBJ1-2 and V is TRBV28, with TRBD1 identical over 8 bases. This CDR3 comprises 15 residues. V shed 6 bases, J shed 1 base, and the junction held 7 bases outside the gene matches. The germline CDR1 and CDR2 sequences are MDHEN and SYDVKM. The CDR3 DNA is TGTGCCAGCAGCAGGACAGGGCTGAATAACTATGGCTACACCTTC. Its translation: CASSRTGLNNYGYTF.

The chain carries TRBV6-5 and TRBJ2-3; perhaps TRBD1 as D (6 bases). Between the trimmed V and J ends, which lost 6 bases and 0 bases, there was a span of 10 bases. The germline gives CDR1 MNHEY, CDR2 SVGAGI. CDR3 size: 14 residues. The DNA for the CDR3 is TGTGCCAGCAGGGACAGCACTAGCACAGATACGCAGTATTTT. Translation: CASRDSTSTDTQYF.

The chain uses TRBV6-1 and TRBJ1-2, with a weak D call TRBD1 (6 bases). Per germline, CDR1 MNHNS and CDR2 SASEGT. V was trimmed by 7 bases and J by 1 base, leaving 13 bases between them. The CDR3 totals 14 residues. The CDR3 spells CASNGQFFNYGYTF. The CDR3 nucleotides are TGTGCCAGCAACGGACAGTTCTTTAACTATGGCTACACCTTC.